This TCR beta chain was found in a study of T cell responses to AZD1222 COVID-19 vaccine. Whole-study findings and limits: The study sampled repertoires only after the peak T cell response.

Germline lookup yields CDR1 SGHTA and CDR2 FQGTGA. The J segment lost 0 bases and the V segment lost 5 bases, leaving 10 bases of the junction unmatched. The CDR3 runs 18 residues. This clone appeared a single time. What it binds is not known. Profiling relied on immunoSEQ multiplex PCR, and the TCRdb table lists in-frame clones only, not all of them. Here the sample spans about 180,000 clones, around 88% being singletons. The material sequenced was peripheral blood, taken 28 days after the second AZD1222 dose. This receptor was identified in an adult who received the AZD1222 COVID-19 vaccine. The J gene is TRBJ2-6, the V gene TRBV7-3, with 7 bases fitting TRBD1. The chain's CDR3 is CASSPIGQAYSGANVLTF. CDR3 DNA: TGTGCCAGCAGCCCGATCGGACAGGCCTACTCTGGGGCCAACGTCCTGACTTTC.